This TCR beta chain was sequenced in a study of human CD8 memory T cell subsets. Making the TCR beta libraries relied on UMI-labeled 5' RACE. Original methodology: Whichever TCR beta library was examined, it held between about 2,700 and 20,000 functional CDR3 beta clonotypes. TCRdb reprocessed the 5' RACE reads and stores each CDR3 protein as one record, lacking DNA. TCRdb, rather than the study authors, made the V and J calls. The sample data list 10,000 to 14,000 distinct CDR3 sequences. The germline V gene has CDR1 SGHTA and CDR2 FQGTGA. The CDR3 has 13 amino acids. The sequenced sample consisted of CD8+ T cells from PBMCs. The source is a human donor in good health. V is TRBV7-3 and J is TRBJ1-1; the D gene TCRdb calls, TRBD1, cannot be checked with no DNA. CDR3 protein: CASSTTGTGEAFF.